One sample yielded the 9 T cell receptor beta chains listed below, sequenced in a study of T cell repertoires in cytomegalovirus infection. TCRdb itself ran the reads through MiXCR, one entry per CDR3 protein. Found here are around 450,000 distinct CDR3 sequences, approximately 32% of them singletons; the top ten hold about an eighth. The sample was PBMCs. These receptors were taken from a human donor in good health (CMV status not recorded). Some clones in this sample may be carry-over from other donors' samples.

As concerns this clonotype: A much larger clone differs from this one at a single base, so this may be a read error. The genes are TRBV7-6 and TRBJ1-5; maybe TRBD1 (5 bases). CDR1 and CDR2 from the germline V gene are SGHVS and FNYEAQ. The CDR3 is 18 residues long. CDR3 nucleotide sequence: TGTGCCAGCAGCTTAGCCCTCGGGGGTCTGATGGGCAATCAGCCCAAGCATTTT. Its translation is CASSLALGGLMGNQPKHF. The full variable domain, completed using reference TRBV7-6 and TRBJ1-5, is GAGVSQSPRYKVTKRGQDVALRCDPISGHVSLYWYRQALGQGPEFLTYFNYEAQQDKSGLPNDRFSAERPEGSISTLTIQRTEQRDSAMYRCASSLALGGLMGNQPKHFGDGTRLSIL.

A word on this clonotype: At one boundary the junction diverges from the germline segment, which might be a read error. The chain uses TRBV20-1 and TRBJ2-3, with 8 bases aligning to TRBD2. The V gene's germline CDR1 is DFQATT and CDR2 SNEGSKA (reference sequence). The CDR3 extends over 15 amino acids. The CDR3 coding sequence is TGCAGTGCCGCAATCACACGGACTAGCACAGATCCGCAGTATTTT. Translating gives CSAAITRTSTDPQYF.

This clonotype was observed a single time. Relative to the germline gene, one junction end is altered; a read error may explain this. The chain carries TRBV29-1 and TRBJ1-1; no definite D call. This CDR3 has 11 residues. Germline V gene lookup returns CDR1 SQVTM and CDR2 ANQGSEA. The CDR3 region has the DNA TGCAGCGTCGAAGAGTACACTGAAGCTTTCTTT. Encoded protein: CSVEEYTEAFF.

This rearrangement joins TRBV12-3 or TRBV12-4 to TRBJ1-1; D gene unclear. The CDR3 contains 13 residues. V was pared by 8 bases and J by 1 base, with 11 bases between. The CDR3 nucleotides are TGTGCCAGCTGGGAGGAGGGGAACACTGAAGCTTTCTTT. This encodes CASWEEGNTEAFF.

V usage is TRBV19 and J usage is TRBJ1-1; D is perhaps TRBD1 (6 bases). Trimming removed 2 bases from V and 6 bases from J, with 10 bases in between. The germline gives CDR1 LNHDA, CDR2 SQIVND (reference sequence). The CDR3 is 13 residues long. CDR3 region: CASSIPGVAEAFF. CDR3 in DNA: TGTGCCAGTAGTATACCAGGGGTGGCTGAAGCTTTCTTT.

There are many counts of this clonotype. The chain has TRBV7-2 and TRBJ2-3; D is unclear. Germline-derived CDR1 and CDR2 are SGHTA and FQGNSA. The CDR3 consists of 13 residues. V lost 8 bases, J lost 2 bases, and 11 bases lay in between. The CDR3 DNA follows: TGTGCCAGCCGAGGTTCTTCCACAGATACGCAGTATTTT. Residues: CASRGSSTDTQYF.

This clonotype was observed many times. The V gene is TRBV12-3 or TRBV12-4, the J gene TRBJ1-5; D is undetermined. Trimming shortened V by 0 bases and J by 7 bases, and 10 bases separated the two germline ends. This CDR3 has 14 residues. CDR3 region: CASSLATSGQPQHF. CDR3 nucleotide sequence: TGTGCCAGCAGTTTAGCTACGTCCGGGCAGCCCCAGCATTTT.

The chain joins TRBV4-2 to TRBJ1-5; D gene uncertain. The length of the CDR3 is 15 residues. Trimming removed 0 bases at V and 4 bases at J, with 10 bases between. The germline V gene has CDR1 LGHNA and CDR2 YNFKEQ. CDR3 DNA sequence: TGTGCCAGCAGCCAAGAGAAGGTGGAGAATCAGCCCCAGCATTTT. Translated, it gives CASSQEKVENQPQHF.

This clonotype was seen only a few times. The V and J genes are TRBV2 and TRBJ1-1; 10 positions agree with TRBD1. Trimming cost V 6 bases and J 3 bases; bases outside gene matches: 7. This CDR3 spans 15 amino acids. The V gene's germline CDR1 is SNHLY and CDR2 FYNNEI. The CDR3 protein is CASRSDRGHDTEAFF. The CDR3 bases are TGTGCCAGCAGATCCGACAGGGGGCATGACACTGAAGCTTTCTTT. Full variable domain (remainder filled in from reference TRBV2 and TRBJ1-1): EPEVTQTPSHQVTQMGQEVILRCVPISNHLYFYWYRQILGQKVEFLVSFYNNEISEKSEIFDDQFSVERPDGSNFTLKIRSTKLEDSAMYFCASRSDRGHDTEAFFGQGTRLTVV.